The source of this T cell receptor (beta chain) is a study of control samples from healthy donors and cancer patients. The CDR3 loop spans 13 amino acids. CDR1 SGHTA and CDR2 FQGNSA come from the germline V gene. V gave up 4 bases and J gave up 7 bases, with 11 bases separating them. This table comes from immunoSEQ multiplex PCR, and its TCRdb copy is limited to in-frame clones, with some not included. The data contain roughly 130,000 clones, 80% to 95% of them seen just once; the ten biggest clones take up 2% to 3%. Sequenced material: blood. The chain couples TRBV7-2 to TRBJ2-1; D call uncertain. This clonotype was obtained from a man aged 18 to 35 in good health. CDR3 sequence (DNA): TGTGCCAGCAGCTGGTGGTTTGGAAATGAGCAGTTCTTC. Translation: CASSWWFGNEQFF.